This entry is about one T cell receptor (beta chain). Its antigen is not known. Ophthalmopathy patients had Clinical Activity Score at least 3, NOSPECS grade at least 4, duration under 3 months. This sample is drawn from a study of T cells in Graves' hyperthyroidism and ophthalmopathy. What was amplified from RNA transcripts were TCR beta CDR3 regions. The study used the HTBI primer set for a first-round RT-PCR of the TCR CDR3. One entry per CDR3 protein, called by TCRdb with MiXCR from the multiplex PCR reads. The sample carries 450,000 to 650,000 distinct CDR3 sequences, approximately 17% recorded once. V was cut by 8 bases and J by 2 bases, with 13 bases left in between. Germline V gives CDR1 ENHRY, CDR2 SYGVKD. CDR3 length equals 14 residues. General study findings and limits: Blood shared most expanded thyroid clonotypes above 0.001. Ophthalmopathy and stable hyperthyroidism were separated by a 13 V-J model.

The sample comprised blood. This sequence was found in a woman between 18 and 29 years old with Graves' ophthalmopathy. The chain is built from TRBV10-3 and TRBJ1-5; no reliable D call. The CDR3 DNA reads TGTGCCATCGGAGCCGGAGGTGGCAATCAGCCCCAGCATTTT. It translates to CAIGAGGGNQPQHF.